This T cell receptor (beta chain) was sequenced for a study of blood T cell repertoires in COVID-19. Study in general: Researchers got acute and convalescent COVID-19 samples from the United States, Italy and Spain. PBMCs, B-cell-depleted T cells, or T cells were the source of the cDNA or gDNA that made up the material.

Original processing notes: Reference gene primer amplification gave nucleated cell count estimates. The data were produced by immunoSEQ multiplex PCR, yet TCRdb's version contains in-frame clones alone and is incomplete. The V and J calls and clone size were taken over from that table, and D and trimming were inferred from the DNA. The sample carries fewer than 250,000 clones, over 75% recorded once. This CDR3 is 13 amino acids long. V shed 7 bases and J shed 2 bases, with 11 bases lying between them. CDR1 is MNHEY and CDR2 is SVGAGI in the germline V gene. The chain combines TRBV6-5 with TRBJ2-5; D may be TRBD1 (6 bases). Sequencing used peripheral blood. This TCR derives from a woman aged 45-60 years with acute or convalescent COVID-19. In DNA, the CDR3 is TGTGCCAGCAAGGACAGCCAACAAGAGACCCAGTACTTC. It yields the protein CASKDSQQETQYF.